A single sample is the source of the 25 T cell receptor beta chains below, sequenced in a study of T-cell memory formation after mild COVID-19 (dated by TCRdb to the early 2020s). Libraries came from 5' RACE. Sequencing relied on an Illumina NovaSeq 6000. TCRdb cleaned the public reads at Q25 with fastp, built clones with MiXCR and kept in-frame beta chains. Rows are combined by CDR3 protein, so each entry shows the most common genes and DNA. For this sample the table gives about 350,000 distinct CDR3 sequences, of which 25% to 30% were detected only once. In total, the top ten clones hold 13% of the sample. The sample taken for sequencing was PBMCs or a T cell subset sorted from them (not recorded which). Receptors were obtained from an adult woman who had mild COVID-19 (a few samples of this study predate the infection). The sample titles of this study are shuffled in the database, so cell type and time point are left out; the donor was told from shared clones.

In its sample, this clonotype was seen a few times. The DNA of the CDR3 is TGCAGTGCTCTCCTTGGGGGACTAGCGGGAGGGGAGCAGTACTTC. This codes for CSALLGGLAGGEQYF. This chain connects TRBV20-1 to TRBJ2-7, with 16 positions matching TRBD2. V trimming: 5 bases; J trimming: 7 bases; junction bases outside the gene matches: 8. This CDR3 has 15 residues. Germline CDR1 DFQATT, CDR2 SNEGSKA (reference sequence).

This clonotype was recorded a few times. The gene calls are TRBV20-1 and TRBJ2-7; TRBD2 matches 7 bases. Germline CDR1 is DFQATT and CDR2 is SNEGSKA (reference sequence). The junction had 2 bases not matched to a gene; V was cut back by 3 bases and J by 0 bases. The CDR3 is 13 residues long. CDR3 coding DNA: TGCAGTGCTAGCACTAGCGACTCCTACGAGCAGTACTTC. Protein sequence: CSASTSDSYEQYF.

The rearrangement joins TRBV7-6 to TRBJ1-1; D remains ambiguous. CDR3 length equals 14 residues. Germline assignment: CDR1 SGHVS and CDR2 FNYEAQ. Trimming pared 5 bases from V and 1 base from J, leaving 11 bases between. The DNA of the CDR3 is TGTGCCAGCAGCCCGACATCTTCGAACACTGAAGCTTTCTTT. Translation: CASSPTSSNTEAFF.

This chain connects TRBV29-1 to TRBJ1-2; D gene unclear. With 5 bases removed from V and 7 bases from J, the gap between germline ends came to 11 bases. In germline, CDR1 is SQVTM, CDR2 ANQGSEA. The CDR3 has 11 residues. The CDR3 DNA follows: TGCAGCGTTCGGTCGGACGGTGGCTACACCTTC. This codes for CSVRSDGGYTF.

This clonotype was counted a few times. The chain carries TRBV7-8 and TRBJ2-1; TRBD2 aligns across 8 bases. CDR1 and CDR2 (germline): SGHVS, FQNEAQ. Unmatched junction bases numbered 12, after V lost 4 bases and J lost 13 bases. The CDR3 has 14 residues. CDR3 nucleotide sequence: TGTGCCAGCAGCTCCGGGGGGGCGGGGCAGGTACAGTTCTTC. Its protein is CASSSGGAGQVQFF.

This clonotype was counted between two and nine times. This chain joins TRBV9 and TRBJ2-7, with 9 bases aligning to TRBD1. The CDR3 runs to 15 residues. Germline trimming cut 4 bases from V and 3 bases from J; bases unmatched to any gene: 8. Germline CDR1 SGDLS, CDR2 YYNGEE. The CDR3 is CASSSQDRGGYEQYF. CDR3 bases: TGTGCCAGCAGCTCCCAGGACAGGGGAGGCTACGAGCAGTACTTC.

The gene calls are TRBV7-2 and TRBJ2-1, with 11 bases that match TRBD2. Trimming cost V 2 bases and J 6 bases; bases outside gene matches: 6. Germline V gene lookup returns CDR1 SGHTA and CDR2 FQGNSA. This CDR3 is built from 16 residues. The CDR3 sequence: CASSLRGLAAPNEQFF. CDR3 nucleotide sequence: TGTGCCAGCAGCTTAAGGGGACTAGCGGCCCCCAATGAGCAGTTCTTC. Drawing the rest from reference TRBV7-2 and TRBJ2-1, the complete variable domain is GAGVSQSPSNKVTEKGKDVELRCDPISGHTALYWYRQSLGQGLEFLIYFQGNSAPDKSGLPSDRFSAERTGGSVSTLTIQRTQQEDSAVYLCASSLRGLAAPNEQFFGPGTRLTVL.

CDR3 nucleotides: TGTGCCAGCAGTCTTGGGACAGGTGCCTGGATGCAGTACTTC. It specifies CASSLGTGAWMQYF. This chain uses TRBV6-5 with TRBJ2-7; 8 bases agree with TRBD1. The ends lost 5 bases at V and 9 bases at J; junction bases unmatched: 12. This CDR3 has 14 residues. Germline V lookup: CDR1 MNHEY, CDR2 SVGAGI.

This clonotype was counted only a few times. This sequence joins TRBV6-1 and TRBJ1-2; tentatively, D is TRBD1 (6 bases). Deletions cut 2 bases from V and 2 bases from J, with 12 bases between. CDR3 size: 15 residues. Looked up from germline, CDR1 is MNHNS and CDR2 is SASEGT. CDR3 bases: TGTGCCAGCAGTGAACATTACAGGGCGAACTATGGCTACACCTTC. It encodes CASSEHYRANYGYTF.

The table lists this clonotype with a few counts. The chain is built from TRBV6-5 and TRBJ2-5; D gene uncertain. V was cut by 1 base and J by 1 base, with 7 bases left in between. Germline V lookup: CDR1 MNHEY, CDR2 SVGAGI. The CDR3 loop spans 14 amino acids. The CDR3 nucleotides are TGTGCCAGCAGTTACTTGGCGGCCCAAGAGACCCAGTACTTC. Amino acid sequence: CASSYLAAQETQYF.

This clonotype occurred a few times. The chain couples TRBV18 to TRBJ1-6, with D perhaps TRBD1 (6 bases). Germline-derived CDR1 and CDR2 are KGHSH and LQKENI. The length of the CDR3 is 14 residues. With 6 bases removed from V and 7 bases from J, the gap between germline ends came to 13 bases. CDR3 amino acids: CASSQDRENSPLHF. The CDR3 DNA reads TGTGCCAGCTCCCAGGACAGAGAAAATTCACCCCTCCACTTT.

The chain employs TRBV7-9 and TRBJ2-7; D might be TRBD1 or TRBD2, each matching 6 bases. This CDR3 spans 15 amino acids. Looked up from germline, CDR1 is SEHNR and CDR2 is FQNEAQ (reference sequence). V shed 4 bases and J shed 3 bases, with 16 bases lying between them. CDR3 sequence (DNA): TGTGCCAGCAGCTATACAGGGATCGGGGGCTACGAGCAGTACTTC. It is translated as CASSYTGIGGYEQYF.

The chain joins TRBV6-5 to TRBJ2-1; 12 bases are a match to TRBD2. The CDR3 has 16 residues. V lost 8 bases, J lost 8 bases, and 13 bases stayed unmatched. Germline V gene sequence: CDR1 MNHEY, CDR2 SVGAGI. DNA for the CDR3: TGTGCCAGCCGTGCGAGACTAGCGGGAGTTATGTATGAGCAGTTCTTC. Protein sequence: CASRARLAGVMYEQFF.

At least ten counts were recorded for this clonotype. The J gene is TRBJ2-3, the V gene TRBV5-1; 10 bases align to TRBD2. Unmatched junction bases numbered 5, after V lost 1 base and J lost 6 bases. The germline V gene has CDR1 SGHRS and CDR2 YFSETQ. There are 15 residues in the CDR3. The CDR3 sequence: CASSLSSGGRDTQYF. CDR3 sequence (DNA): TGCGCCAGCAGCTTGTCTAGCGGGGGTCGGGATACGCAGTATTTT. Complete variable domain (other parts from reference TRBV5-1 and TRBJ2-3): KAGVTQTPRYLIKTRGQQVTLSCSPISGHRSVSWYQQTPGQGLQFLFEYFSETQRNKGNFPGRFSGRQFSNSRSEMNVSTLELGDSALYLCASSLSSGGRDTQYFGPGTRLTVL.

The chain is built from TRBV5-1 and TRBJ1-1; no clear D gene. Germline CDR1 is SGHRS and CDR2 is YFSETQ. The CDR3 contains 14 residues. Between the trimmed V and J ends, which lost 9 bases and 0 bases, there was a span of 15 bases. The CDR3: CATTEDGMNTEAFF. DNA of the CDR3: TGCGCCACCACAGAGGACGGAATGAACACTGAAGCTTTCTTT.

DNA of the CDR3: TGTGCCAGCAGCTGGGGACTAGCGCTCTACGAGCAGTACTTC. It specifies CASSWGLALYEQYF. The gene calls are TRBV13 and TRBJ2-7, with TRBD2 identical over 10 bases. Germline assignment: CDR1 PRHDT and CDR2 FYEKMQ (reference sequence). There are 14 residues in the CDR3. V was clipped by 4 bases and J by 3 bases; unmatched bases: 3.

The chain carries TRBV4-3 and TRBJ2-1; tentatively, D is TRBD2 (6 bases). The CDR3 runs to 16 residues. Germline CDR1 and CDR2: LGHNA and YSLEER. V lost 6 bases and J 4 bases, leaving 19 bases between the germline ends. The CDR3, as DNA: TGCGCCAGCAGTCTCTCTGGGGGGAGACCTTACAATGAGCAGTTCTTC. Protein: CASSLSGGRPYNEQFF.

The chain recombines TRBV12-3 or TRBV12-4 with TRBJ2-5; 10 positions agree with TRBD2. Trimming cost V 4 bases and J 4 bases; bases outside gene matches: 9. The CDR3 is 16 residues long. The CDR3: CASSYELAGPRETQYF. DNA for the CDR3: TGTGCCAGCAGTTACGAACTAGCGGGACCCAGAGAGACCCAGTACTTC.

This chain connects TRBV9 to TRBJ1-3; TRBD1 might be the D (6 bases). CDR3 length: 18 residues. Trimming took 4 bases from V and 0 from J, leaving 20 bases between them. From germline, CDR1 is SGDLS and CDR2 YYNGEE. The chain's CDR3 is CASSPRQGHDLSGNTIYF. Written as DNA, the CDR3 is TGTGCCAGCAGCCCCCGTCAGGGACACGACCTCTCTGGAAACACCATATATTTT.

The V call is TRBV12-3 or TRBV12-4, the J call TRBJ2-1; TRBD2 agrees at 11 bases. This CDR3 spans 15 amino acids. With 6 bases clipped from V and 5 bases from J, the junction kept 6 bases outside the gene matches. The CDR3 nucleotides are TGTGCCAGCAGCCACCCGGGACTAGCGGACAATGAGCAGTTCTTC. Its translation: CASSHPGLADNEQFF.

This clonotype showed up many times. The CDR3 protein is CASSHTYEQYF. Here the CDR3 DNA reads TGTGCCAGCAGCCATACCTACGAGCAGTACTTC. The chain carries TRBV3-1 and TRBJ2-7; D gene uncertain. Trimming pared 3 bases from V and 2 bases from J, leaving 2 bases between. This CDR3 has 11 amino acids. From germline, CDR1 is LGHDT and CDR2 YNNKEL (reference sequence).

This clonotype was seen just once. This rearrangement joins TRBV2 to TRBJ1-2; D is undetermined. CDR1 and CDR2 (germline): SNHLY, FYNNEI. Trimming left V 6 bases short and J 0 bases short, with 11 bases between. The CDR3 is made up of 14 amino acids. The CDR3 coding sequence is TGTGCCAGCAGGGACCTCACAGCTAACTATGGCTACACCTTC. It specifies CASRDLTANYGYTF. The entire variable domain, with the rest obtained from reference TRBV2 and TRBJ1-2, is as follows: EPEVTQTPSHQVTQMGQEVILRCVPISNHLYFYWYRQILGQKVEFLVSFYNNEISEKSEIFDDQFSVERPDGSNFTLKIRSTKLEDSAMYFCASRDLTANYGYTFGSGTRLTVV.

This clonotype was observed a few times. The chain joins TRBV7-3 to TRBJ2-1, with D unclear. Trimming stripped 2 bases from V and 4 bases from J, with 9 bases between. The CDR3 runs 14 residues. Germline loops: CDR1 SGHTA, CDR2 FQGTGA. This CDR3 is CASSLARDYNEQFF. DNA of the CDR3: TGTGCCAGCAGCTTAGCGAGAGATTACAATGAGCAGTTCTTC.

This clonotype has a count of ten or more. The chain employs TRBV7-2 and TRBJ2-7, with a tentative D call TRBD2 (6 bases). The V gene lost 3 bases and the J gene lost 5 bases, with 17 bases spanning the gap. Germline V gene lookup returns CDR1 SGHTA and CDR2 FQGNSA. The CDR3 covers 15 residues. The CDR3 sequence: CASSLGVLAGDEQYF. CDR3 DNA: TGTGCCAGCAGCTTGGGTGTACTAGCTGGGGACGAGCAGTACTTC.

The V call is TRBV7-2, the J call TRBJ1-5; TRBD1 is a possible D gene (6 bases). This CDR3 contains 14 residues. Germline CDR1 SGHTA, CDR2 FQGNSA. V dropped 5 bases and J dropped 10 bases, with 18 bases sitting between them. This chain's CDR3 is CASSLLGGREPQHF. The CDR3 region has the DNA TGTGCCAGCAGCCTCCTAGGGGGAAGAGAACCCCAGCATTTT.